This T cell receptor beta chain was sequenced during a study of read filtering for tumor transcriptome and immune sequencing. This clonotype was found many times. The antigen remains unidentified. Study conclusions and caveats: In IR-seq, single-read clonotypes were approximately 83% of clonotypes but approximately 3.5% of reads. IR-seq captured clonotypes deeper and more reliably than RNA-seq.

Every patient had bone marrow sampled while the disease was active. Molecular barcoded adaptors covering alpha/delta and beta/gamma chains were used on roughly 370 ng RNA. TCRdb called the reads again in MiXCR, with one record for every CDR3 protein. This sample carries 35,000 to 55,000 distinct CDR3 sequences, 10% to 15% of them seen once, and the ten largest clones take 14% to 15%. This CDR3 region has 14 residues. CDR1 ENHRY and CDR2 SYGVKD come from the germline V gene. J gave up 5 bases and V 6 bases, and 8 bases lay outside the gene matches. The sequenced material came from a population of CD138-negative cells sorted from bone marrow. The chain combines TRBV10-3 with TRBJ1-1, with 8 positions matching TRBD1. The receptor was isolated from a donor at least 40 years old with multiple myeloma. The CDR3 DNA follows: TGTGCCATCAGCGCCGGGACAGGAGGAACTGAAGCTTTCTTT. Translating gives CAISAGTGGTEAFF.